This T cell receptor beta chain stems from a study of CD8 T cells in Susac syndrome. Peripheral blood CD8+ and CD4+ T cells were profiled by TCR beta sequencing. TEMRA cells were FACS-enriched, and CD8+ and CD4+ T cells were isolated negatively. V lost 6 bases to trimming and J lost 8 bases, with 20 bases between them. This CDR3 contains 15 residues. Germline CDR1 and CDR2: MNHEY and SVGEGT. Random hexamers primed reverse transcription of about 0.45 to 1 ug RNA. An immunoSEQ multiplex PCR generated amplified TCR beta CDR3 products spanning 54 Vbeta and 13 Jbeta. Each CDR3 protein gets one entry after TCRdb re-called the immunoSEQ multiplex PCR reads with MiXCR. Here the sample spans under 200,000 distinct CDR3 sequences, around 96% being singletons.

Sequencing used CD4+ T cells from PBMCs. This receptor was obtained from a human donor in good health. V and J are TRBV6-2 or TRBV6-3 and TRBJ1-5, with D perhaps matching TRBD1 (6 bases). CDR3 nucleotide sequence: TGTGCCAGCAGGGACGTTTGGGGGGCAGAGGAGCCCCAGCATTTT. Its translation: CASRDVWGAEEPQHF.